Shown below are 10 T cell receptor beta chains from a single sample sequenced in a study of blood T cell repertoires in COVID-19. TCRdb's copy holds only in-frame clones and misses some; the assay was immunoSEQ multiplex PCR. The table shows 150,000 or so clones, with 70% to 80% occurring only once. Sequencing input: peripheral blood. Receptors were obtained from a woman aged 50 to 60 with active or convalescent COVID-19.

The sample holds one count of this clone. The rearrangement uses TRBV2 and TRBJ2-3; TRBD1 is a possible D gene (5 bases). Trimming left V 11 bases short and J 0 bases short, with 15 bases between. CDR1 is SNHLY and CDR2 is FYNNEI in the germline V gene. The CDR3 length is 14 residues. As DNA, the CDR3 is TGTGCCGTTGCCCCGACAGAAAGCACAGATACGCAGTATTTT. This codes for CAVAPTESTDTQYF.

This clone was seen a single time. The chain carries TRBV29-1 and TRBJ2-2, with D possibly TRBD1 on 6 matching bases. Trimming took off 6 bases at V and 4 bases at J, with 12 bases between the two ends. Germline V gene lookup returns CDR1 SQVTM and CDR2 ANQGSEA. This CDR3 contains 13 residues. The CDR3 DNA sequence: TGCAGCGTACCGACAGGACCCACCGGGGAGCTGTTTTTT. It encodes CSVPTGPTGELFF.

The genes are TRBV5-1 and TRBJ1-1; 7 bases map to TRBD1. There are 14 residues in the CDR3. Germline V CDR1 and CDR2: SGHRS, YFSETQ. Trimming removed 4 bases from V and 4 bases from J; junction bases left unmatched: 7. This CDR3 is CASSIRQGATEAFF. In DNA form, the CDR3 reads TGCGCCAGCAGCATCCGACAGGGAGCCACTGAAGCTTTCTTT.

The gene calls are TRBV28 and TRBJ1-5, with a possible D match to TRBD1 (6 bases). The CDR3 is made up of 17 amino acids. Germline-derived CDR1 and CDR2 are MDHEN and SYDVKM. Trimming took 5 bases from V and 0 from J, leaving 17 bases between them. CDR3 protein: CASSHGQSHYSNQPQHF. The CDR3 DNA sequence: TGTGCCAGCAGTCACGGACAGAGCCACTATAGCAATCAGCCCCAGCATTTT.

CDR3 DNA: TGCAGTAGACAGGGGGGATACGAGCAGTACTTC. Residues: CSRQGGYEQYF. The chain joins TRBV20-1 to TRBJ2-7, with TRBD1 matching over 9 bases. CDR1 DFQATT and CDR2 SNEGSKA come from the germline V gene (reference sequence). Trimming removed 8 bases from V and 4 bases from J; junction bases left unmatched: 3. The CDR3 has 11 amino acids.

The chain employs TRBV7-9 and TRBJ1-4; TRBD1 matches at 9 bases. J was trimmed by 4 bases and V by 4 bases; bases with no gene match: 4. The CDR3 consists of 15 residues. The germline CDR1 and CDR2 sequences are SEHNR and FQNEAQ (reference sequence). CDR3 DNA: TGTGCCAGCAGCTCCTCGGGACAGGGTAATGAAAAACTGTTTTTT. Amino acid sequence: CASSSSGQGNEKLFF.

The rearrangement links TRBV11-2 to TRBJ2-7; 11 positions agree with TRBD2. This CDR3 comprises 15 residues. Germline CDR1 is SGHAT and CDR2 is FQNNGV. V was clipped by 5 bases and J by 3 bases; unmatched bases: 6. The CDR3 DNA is TGTGCCAGCAGCCCCCACCTAGCGGGGGGCTACGAGCAGTACTTC. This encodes CASSPHLAGGYEQYF.

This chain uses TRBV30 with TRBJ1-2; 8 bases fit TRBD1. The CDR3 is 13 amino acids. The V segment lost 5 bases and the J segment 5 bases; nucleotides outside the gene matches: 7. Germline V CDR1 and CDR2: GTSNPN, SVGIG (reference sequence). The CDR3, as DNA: TGTGCCTGGGGTAACAGGGGGTTTTATGGCTACACCTTC. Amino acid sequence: CAWGNRGFYGYTF.

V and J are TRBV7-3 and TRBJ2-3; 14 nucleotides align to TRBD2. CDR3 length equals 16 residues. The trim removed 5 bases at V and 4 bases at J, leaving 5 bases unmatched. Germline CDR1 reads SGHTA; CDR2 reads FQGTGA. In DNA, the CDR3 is TGTGCCAGCAGCCCCATGACTAGCGGGAGGGCAGATACGCAGTATTTT. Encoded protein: CASSPMTSGRADTQYF.

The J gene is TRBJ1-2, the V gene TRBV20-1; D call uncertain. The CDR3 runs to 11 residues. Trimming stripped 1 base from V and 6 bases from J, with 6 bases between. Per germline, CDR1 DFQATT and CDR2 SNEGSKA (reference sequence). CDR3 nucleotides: TGCAGTGCTAGAGTTGAGGATGGCTACACCTTC. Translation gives CSARVEDGYTF.